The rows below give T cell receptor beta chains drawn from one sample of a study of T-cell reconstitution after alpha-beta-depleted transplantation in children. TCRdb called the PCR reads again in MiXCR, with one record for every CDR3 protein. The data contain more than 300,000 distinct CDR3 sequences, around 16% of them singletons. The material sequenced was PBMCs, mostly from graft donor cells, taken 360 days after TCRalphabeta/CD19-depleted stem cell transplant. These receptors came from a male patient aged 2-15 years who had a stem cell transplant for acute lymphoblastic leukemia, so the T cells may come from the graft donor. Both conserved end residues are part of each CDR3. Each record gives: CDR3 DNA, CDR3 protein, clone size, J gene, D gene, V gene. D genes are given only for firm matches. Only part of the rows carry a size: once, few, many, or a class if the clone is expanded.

TGCAGTGCTCAGGACAGGGGAAGGTCCTACAATGAGCAGTTCTTC CSAQDRGRSYNEQFF few TRBJ2-1 TRBD1 TRBV20-1
TGTGCCATCAATCGGGACAGATCTTACAATGAGCAGTTCTTC CAINRDRSYNEQFF - TRBJ2-1 TRBD1 TRBV10-3
TGCAGCGTTTTATCGGGTGAGCAGTTCTTC CSVLSGEQFF - TRBJ2-1 - TRBV29-1
TGTGCCAGCAGCCAAGAGGACAGGCCCTACGAGCAGTACTTC CASSQEDRPYEQYF - TRBJ2-7 TRBD1 TRBV4-2
TGTGCCAGCAGTTACTCGGTCCCTAGCGGGAGGGCCGGAGGCGGGCAGTACTTC CASSYSVPSGRAGGGQYF few TRBJ2-7 TRBD2 TRBV6-2/TRBV6-3
TGTGCCAGCAGCCAAGAAGGCGGGAGGGCGTACAATGAGCAGTTCTTC CASSQEGGRAYNEQFF many TRBJ2-1 TRBD2 TRBV3-1
TGTGCCAGCAGTTACGTCCCAGGGGGCCATGGCTACACCTTC CASSYVPGGHGYTF - TRBJ1-2 TRBD1 TRBV6-5
TGCGCCAGCAGCCGTTCGACTCTAGATACGCAGTATTTT CASSRSTLDTQYF many TRBJ2-3 - TRBV4-3
TGTGCCAGTAGTATATGGTCGGACTCAGTAGCCAAAAACATTCAGTACTTC CASSIWSDSVAKNIQYF few TRBJ2-4 - TRBV19
TGCAGCGTTCTGGGGGACAAACAATTGCAGTTCTTC CSVLGDKQLQFF few TRBJ2-1 - TRBV29-1
TGTGCCAGCAGTTTCTGGGGGCTTAGCAATCAGCCCCAGCATTTT CASSFWGLSNQPQHF many TRBJ1-5 - TRBV12-3/TRBV12-4
TGCAGTGCCGCCCGGGGGGGCATGAACACTGAAGCTTTCTTT CSAARGGMNTEAFF few TRBJ1-1 - TRBV20-1
TGTGCCACCAGCAGAGATTTCCCGGATAGCGGGAGGGTAACCGGGGAGCTGTTTTTT CATSRDFPDSGRVTGELFF many TRBJ2-2 TRBD2 TRBV15
TGCAGGCCGACGGCGACAGGGTACCACAATGAGCAGTTCTTC CRPTATGYHNEQFF - TRBJ2-1 TRBD1 TRBV20-1
TGTGCCAGCAGTTTAAATCGCGAAAAGACCCAGTACTTC CASSLNREKTQYF - TRBJ2-5 - TRBV12-3/TRBV12-4
TGTGCCAGCAGTTACTTAATCCCGGGAAGGGAGACCCAGTACTTC CASSYLIPGRETQYF - TRBJ2-5 - TRBV6-2/TRBV6-3
TGTGCCAGCAGTTACTCATCCGGGTCCAATTCACCCCTCCACTTT CASSYSSGSNSPLHF - TRBJ1-6 - TRBV6-5
TGTGCCAGCAGCCCCAGGGGAGGTGGCTACACCTTC CASSPRGGGYTF few TRBJ1-2 - TRBV12-3/TRBV12-4
TGTGCCAGCAGTGAATATATATATACCCGGGCCGGGACAGTCTACGAGCAGTACTTC CASSEYIYTRAGTVYEQYF - TRBJ2-7 TRBD1 TRBV25-1
TGTGCCACCAGCAGAGATCTAGCGGGATATGAGCAGTTCTTC CATSRDLAGYEQFF few TRBJ2-1 TRBD2 TRBV15
TGTGCCAGCAGCGCGACGGACAGGGGGCTAGAGACCCAGTACTTC CASSATDRGLETQYF - TRBJ2-5 TRBD1 TRBV9
TGTGCCAGCAGTTTGGGGGTTAGCGGGAGGGCCGAGAGGGGTACGCAGTATTTT CASSLGVSGRAERGTQYF - TRBJ2-3 TRBD2 TRBV6-5
TGCAGCGTTTCGCCATCGGGCGGCTACAATGAGCAGTTCTTC CSVSPSGGYNEQFF many TRBJ2-1 - TRBV29-1
TGTGCCAGCAGCGCCGGGACTAGCCTCCCCCTCACAGATACGCAGTATTTT CASSAGTSLPLTDTQYF few TRBJ2-3 TRBD2 TRBV5-6
TGTGCCATCAGTGACTACACAGATACGCAGTATTTT CAISDYTDTQYF medium-sized TRBJ2-3 - TRBV10-3
TGTGCCAGCAGACCCACTCCCCCACCACTAGACAGGGGCCGAGAGACCCAGTACTTC CASRPTPPPLDRGRETQYF - TRBJ2-5 TRBD1 TRBV11-1
TGTGCCAGCAGCTTATCCAGGGGAGTTCAAGAGACCCAGTACTTC CASSLSRGVQETQYF - TRBJ2-5 - TRBV7-9
TGTGCCAGCAGAAGCGGACTAGCGGGCACAGATACGCAGTATTTT CASRSGLAGTDTQYF - TRBJ2-3 TRBD2 TRBV12-3/TRBV12-4